The 6 T cell receptor beta chains given below trace back to one sample, sequenced in a study of long-term antiretroviral therapy in people with HIV (dated by TCRdb to about 2022). Sequencing of the TRB variable region was done with the immunoSEQ hsTCRB v3.0 assay at survey level resolution. TCRdb carries this immuneACCESS record with in-frame sequences only. Its versions omit some clonotypes, under half of them owing to an unresolved V gene in the studies checked, with the rest unexplained. The sample data list around 15,000 clones, and 80% to 90% of these were observed just once. Around 5.3% of the sample is in the top ten clones. Sequencing was performed on unsorted PBMCs, taken 0.5 years after starting antiretroviral therapy. The origin of the receptors is a woman in her 40s with HIV.

The V call is TRBV7-2, the J call TRBJ2-5; 9 bases line up with TRBD2. The CDR3 extends over 15 amino acids. Germline loops: CDR1 SGHTA, CDR2 FQGNSA. Trimming at V came to 2 bases and at J to 5 bases, leaving 6 bases not matched to a gene. Written as DNA, the CDR3 is TGTGCCAGCAGCTTATCTAGCGGGATGTGGGAGACCCAGTACTTC. Protein product: CASSLSSGMWETQYF.

The V gene is TRBV27, the J gene TRBJ2-1; weak D call: TRBD2 (5 bases). The ends were cut back, 3 bases at V and 1 base at J, with 13 bases in the middle. The CDR3 consists of 16 residues. Per germline, CDR1 MNHEY and CDR2 SMNVEV (reference sequence). In nucleotides, the CDR3 is TGTGCCAGCAGTTTCGGGAACCCCATTTCCTACAATGAGCAGTTCTTC. Protein: CASSFGNPISYNEQFF.

This sequence joins TRBV5-1 and TRBJ2-7; tentatively, D is TRBD2 (5 bases). V lost 0 bases and J 6 bases, leaving 16 bases between the germline ends. The CDR3 is made up of 15 amino acids. From germline, CDR1 is SGHRS and CDR2 YFSETQ. The CDR3 protein is CASSLVPGARGEQYF. The DNA for the CDR3 is TGCGCCAGCAGCTTGGTCCCCGGTGCCCGGGGCGAGCAGTACTTC. Drawing the rest from reference TRBV5-1 and TRBJ2-7, the complete variable domain is KAGVTQTPRYLIKTRGQQVTLSCSPISGHRSVSWYQQTPGQGLQFLFEYFSETQRNKGNFPGRFSGRQFSNSRSEMNVSTLELGDSALYLCASSLVPGARGEQYFGPGTRLTVT.

V usage is TRBV10-3 and J usage is TRBJ2-7; unclear D gene. This CDR3 comprises 13 residues. V lost 2 bases to trimming and J lost 9 bases, with 14 bases between them. Germline loops: CDR1 ENHRY, CDR2 SYGVKD. CDR3 residues: CAISEKVEFAQYF. DNA of the CDR3: TGTGCCATCAGTGAGAAAGTAGAGTTTGCGCAGTACTTC.

V gene TRBV5-5 combines with J gene TRBJ2-1, with D possibly TRBD2 on 5 matching bases. V was trimmed by 4 bases and J by 5 bases, leaving 16 bases between them. Germline values: CDR1 SGHKS, CDR2 YYEKEE (reference sequence). The CDR3 has 15 residues. CDR3 bases: TGTGCCAGCAGCCGGAGAGGGTTGTTACACAATGAGCAGTTCTTC. This encodes CASSRRGLLHNEQFF.

The chain carries TRBV6-1 and TRBJ1-2; TRBD1 aligns across 9 bases. The germline CDR1 and CDR2 sequences are MNHNS and SASEGT. The CDR3 extends over 13 amino acids. Unmatched junction bases numbered 3, after V lost 4 bases and J lost 6 bases. The chain's CDR3 is CASSGRTGDGYTF. As DNA, the CDR3 is TGTGCCAGCAGTGGAAGGACAGGGGATGGCTACACCTTC.